This TCR beta chain was profiled in a study of control samples from healthy donors and cancer patients. TCRdb keeps only in-frame clones here, not all; method: immunoSEQ multiplex PCR. The sample shows 150,000 to 200,000 clones, 90% to 95% of them seen only once. The CDR3 runs 16 residues. Germline-derived CDR1 and CDR2 are SGHRS and YFSETQ. V lost 0 bases and J 0 bases, leaving 9 bases between the germline ends. Specimen: blood. The rearrangement uses TRBV5-1 and TRBJ1-4; no firm D call. The clonotype comes from a young man in good health. This CDR3 reads CASSLGTLATNEKLFF. For the CDR3, the DNA is TGCGCCAGCAGCTTGGGGACCCTGGCAACTAATGAAAAACTGTTTTTT.